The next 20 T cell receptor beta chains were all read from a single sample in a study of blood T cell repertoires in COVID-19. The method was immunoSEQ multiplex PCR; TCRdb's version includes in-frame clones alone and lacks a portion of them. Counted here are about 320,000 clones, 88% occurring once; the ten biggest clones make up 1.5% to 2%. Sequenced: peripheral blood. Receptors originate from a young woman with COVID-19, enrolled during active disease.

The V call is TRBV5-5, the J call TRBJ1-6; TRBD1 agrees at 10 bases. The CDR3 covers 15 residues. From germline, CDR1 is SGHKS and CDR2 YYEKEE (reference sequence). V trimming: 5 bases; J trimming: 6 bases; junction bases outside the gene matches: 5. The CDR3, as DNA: TGTGCCAGCAGGGGGACAGGGGCGGGTAATTCACCCCTCCACTTT. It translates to CASRGTGAGNSPLHF.

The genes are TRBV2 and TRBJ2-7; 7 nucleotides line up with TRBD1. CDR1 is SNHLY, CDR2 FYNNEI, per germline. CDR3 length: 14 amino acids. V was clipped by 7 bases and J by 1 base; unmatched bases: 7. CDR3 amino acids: CASTKGTESYEQYF. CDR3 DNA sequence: TGTGCCAGCACTAAGGGGACAGAATCCTACGAGCAGTACTTC.

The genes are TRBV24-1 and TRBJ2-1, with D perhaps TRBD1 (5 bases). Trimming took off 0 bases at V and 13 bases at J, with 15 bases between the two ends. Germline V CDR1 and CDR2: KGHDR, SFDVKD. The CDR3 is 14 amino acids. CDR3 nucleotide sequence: TGTGCCACCAGTGATTTGAACAGGTGGGTCGGACAGTTCTTC. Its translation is CATSDLNRWVGQFF.

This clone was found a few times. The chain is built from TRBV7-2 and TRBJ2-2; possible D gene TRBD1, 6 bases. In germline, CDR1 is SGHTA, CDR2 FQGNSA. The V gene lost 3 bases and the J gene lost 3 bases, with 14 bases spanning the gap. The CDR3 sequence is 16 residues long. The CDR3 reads CASSFMYGTHTGELFF. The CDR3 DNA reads TGTGCCAGCAGCTTCATGTACGGGACACACACCGGGGAGCTGTTTTTT. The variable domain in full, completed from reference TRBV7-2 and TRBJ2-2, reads GAGVSQSPSNKVTEKGKDVELRCDPISGHTALYWYRQSLGQGLEFLIYFQGNSAPDKSGLPSDRFSAERTGGSVSTLTIQRTQQEDSAVYLCASSFMYGTHTGELFFGEGSRLTVL.

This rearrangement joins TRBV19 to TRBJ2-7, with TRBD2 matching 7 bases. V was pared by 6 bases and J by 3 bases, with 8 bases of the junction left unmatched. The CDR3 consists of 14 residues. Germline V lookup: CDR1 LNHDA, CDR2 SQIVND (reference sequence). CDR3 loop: CASSYGTNNYEQYF. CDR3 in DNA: TGTGCCAGTAGCTACGGGACTAACAACTACGAGCAGTACTTC.

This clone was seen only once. The CDR3 reads CASSLWAGDNEKLFF. CDR3 in DNA: TGTGCCAGCAGTTTATGGGCCGGGGATAATGAAAAACTGTTTTTT. This chain links TRBV27 with TRBJ1-4, with D hard to call. The CDR3 has 15 residues. Deletions cut 1 base from V and 4 bases from J, with 10 bases between. The germline CDR1 and CDR2 sequences are MNHEY and SMNVEV (reference sequence).

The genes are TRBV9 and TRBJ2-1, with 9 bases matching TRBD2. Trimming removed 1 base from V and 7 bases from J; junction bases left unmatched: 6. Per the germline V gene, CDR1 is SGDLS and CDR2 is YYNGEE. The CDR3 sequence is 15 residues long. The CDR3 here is CASSVSGGPLNEQFF. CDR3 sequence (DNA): TGTGCCAGCAGCGTAAGCGGGGGGCCGCTAAATGAGCAGTTCTTC.

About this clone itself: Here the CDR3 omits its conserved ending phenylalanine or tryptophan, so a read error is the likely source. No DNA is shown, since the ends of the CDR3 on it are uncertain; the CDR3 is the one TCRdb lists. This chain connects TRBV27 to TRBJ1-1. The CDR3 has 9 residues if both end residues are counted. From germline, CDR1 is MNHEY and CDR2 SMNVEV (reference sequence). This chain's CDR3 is CASSSGGAE.

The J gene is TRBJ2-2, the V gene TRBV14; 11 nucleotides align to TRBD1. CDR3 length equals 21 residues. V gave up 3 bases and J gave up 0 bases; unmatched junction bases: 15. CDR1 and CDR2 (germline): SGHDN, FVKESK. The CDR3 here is CASSQTGTGGRFPPNTGELFF. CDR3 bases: TGTGCCAGCAGCCAGACCGGGACAGGGGGGCGATTCCCCCCGAACACCGGGGAGCTGTTTTTT. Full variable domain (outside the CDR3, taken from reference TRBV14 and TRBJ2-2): EAGVTQFPSHSVIEKGQTVTLRCDPISGHDNLYWYRRVMGKEIKFLLHFVKESKQDESGMPNNRFLAERTGGTYSTLKVQPAELEDSGVYFCASSQTGTGGRFPPNTGELFFGEGSRLTVL.

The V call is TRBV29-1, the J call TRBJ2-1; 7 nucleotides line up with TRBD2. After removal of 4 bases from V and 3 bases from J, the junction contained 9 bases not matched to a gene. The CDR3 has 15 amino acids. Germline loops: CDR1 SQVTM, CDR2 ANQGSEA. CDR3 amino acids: CSVGLGLAVYNEQFF. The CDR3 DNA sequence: TGCAGCGTTGGCCTCGGCCTAGCGGTCTACAATGAGCAGTTCTTC.

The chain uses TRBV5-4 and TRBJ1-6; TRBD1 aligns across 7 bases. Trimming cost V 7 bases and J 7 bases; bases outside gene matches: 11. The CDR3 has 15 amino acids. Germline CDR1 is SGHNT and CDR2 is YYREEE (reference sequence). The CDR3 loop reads CASAFTGVGNSPLHF. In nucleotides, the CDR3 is TGTGCCAGCGCCTTTACAGGGGTAGGGAATTCACCCCTCCACTTT. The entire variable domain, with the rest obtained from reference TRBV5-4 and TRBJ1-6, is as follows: ETGVTQSPTHLIKTRGQQVTLRCSSQSGHNTVSWYQQALGQGPQFIFQYYREEENGRGNFPPRFSGLQFPNYSSELNVNALELDDSALYLCASAFTGVGNSPLHFGNGTRLTVT.

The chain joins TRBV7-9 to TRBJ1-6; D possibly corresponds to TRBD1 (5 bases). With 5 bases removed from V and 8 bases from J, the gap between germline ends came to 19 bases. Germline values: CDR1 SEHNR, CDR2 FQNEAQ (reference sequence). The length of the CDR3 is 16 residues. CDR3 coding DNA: TGTGCCAGCAGCCCCTACGGAAGGGGCACCCATTCACCCCTCCACTTT. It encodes CASSPYGRGTHSPLHF. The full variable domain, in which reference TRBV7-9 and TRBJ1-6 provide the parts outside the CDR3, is DTGVSQNPRHKITKRGQNVTFRCDPISEHNRLYWYRQTLGQGPEFLTYFQNEAQLEKSRLLSDRFSAERPKGSFSTLEIQRTEQGDSAMYLCASSPYGRGTHSPLHFGNGTRLTVT.

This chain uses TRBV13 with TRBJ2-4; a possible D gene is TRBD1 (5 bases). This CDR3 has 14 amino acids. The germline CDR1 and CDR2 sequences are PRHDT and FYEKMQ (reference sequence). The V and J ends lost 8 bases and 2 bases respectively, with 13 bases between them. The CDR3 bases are TGTGCCAGCCGCCGGGCAGGGTCCAAAAACATTCAGTACTTC. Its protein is CASRRAGSKNIQYF.

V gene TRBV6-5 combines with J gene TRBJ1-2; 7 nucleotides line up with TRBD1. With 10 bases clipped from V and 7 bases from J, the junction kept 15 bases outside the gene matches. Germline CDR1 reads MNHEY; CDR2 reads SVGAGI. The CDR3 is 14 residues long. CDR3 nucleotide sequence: TGTGCCACACTACCCACAGGGGCGCTGCGTGGCTACACCTTC. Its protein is CATLPTGALRGYTF.

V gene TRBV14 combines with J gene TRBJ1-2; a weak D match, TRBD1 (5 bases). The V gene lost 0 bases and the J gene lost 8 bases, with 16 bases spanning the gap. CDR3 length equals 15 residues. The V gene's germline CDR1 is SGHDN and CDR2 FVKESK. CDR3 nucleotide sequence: TGTGCCAGCAGCCAAGATCCGCACAGGCCAGACGGCTACACCTTC. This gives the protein CASSQDPHRPDGYTF.

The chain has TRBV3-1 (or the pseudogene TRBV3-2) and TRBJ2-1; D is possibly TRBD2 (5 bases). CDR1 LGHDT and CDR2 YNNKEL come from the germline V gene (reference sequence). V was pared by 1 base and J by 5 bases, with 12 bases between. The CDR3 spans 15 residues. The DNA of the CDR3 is TGTGCCAGCAGCCAAGGCGGAAGAGCGGACAATGAGCAGTTCTTC. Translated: CASSQGGRADNEQFF.

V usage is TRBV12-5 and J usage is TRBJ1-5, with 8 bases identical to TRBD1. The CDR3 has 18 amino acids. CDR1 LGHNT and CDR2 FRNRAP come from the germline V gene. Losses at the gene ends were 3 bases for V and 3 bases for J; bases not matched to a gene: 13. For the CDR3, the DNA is TGTGCTAGTGGTTTAATCCTGGGGTCGGGACAGGCCAATCAGCCCCAGCATTTT. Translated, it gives CASGLILGSGQANQPQHF.

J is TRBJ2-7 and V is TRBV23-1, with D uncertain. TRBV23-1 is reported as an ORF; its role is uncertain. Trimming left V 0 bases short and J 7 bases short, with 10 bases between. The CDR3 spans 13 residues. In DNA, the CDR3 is TGCGCCAGCAGTCAATCCCCCCGGGTTGAGCAGTACGTC. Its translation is CASSQSPRVEQYV.

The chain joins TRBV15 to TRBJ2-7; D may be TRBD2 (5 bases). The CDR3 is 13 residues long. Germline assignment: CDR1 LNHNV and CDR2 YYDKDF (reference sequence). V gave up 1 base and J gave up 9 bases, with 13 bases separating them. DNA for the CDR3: TGTGCCACCAGCAGAGGAATCTGGGAGAGGCAGTACGTC. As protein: CATSRGIWERQYV.

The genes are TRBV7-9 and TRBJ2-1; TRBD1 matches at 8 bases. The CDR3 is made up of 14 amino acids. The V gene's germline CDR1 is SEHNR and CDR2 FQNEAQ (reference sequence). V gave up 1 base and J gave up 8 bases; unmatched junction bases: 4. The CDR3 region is CASSLGQGWYEQFF. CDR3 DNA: TGTGCCAGCAGCTTAGGACAGGGGTGGTATGAGCAGTTCTTC.